This T cell receptor (beta chain) came from a study of CD8+CD57+ T cells in acquired aplastic anemia. This CDR3 has 14 amino acids. Trimming took 4 bases from V and 2 from J, leaving 13 bases between them. CDR1 is SGDLS, CDR2 YYNGEE, per germline. All patients picked for sequencing had shown, by flow cytometry, an expansion of CD8+CD57+ cells. There were no patients without severe acquired aplastic anemia. This clonotype has ten or more counts. Profiling of TCR beta VDJ combinations and CDR3 sequences used genomic DNA as template. Each CDR3 protein is one row after TCRdb ran MiXCR on the reads. The sample contains around 430,000 distinct CDR3 sequences, about a third of which appear only once.

Sequences were obtained from sorted CD4+, CD8+, or CD8+CD57+ T cells (not recorded which) from PBMCs. This receptor was taken from a human donor with aplastic anemia. The chain carries TRBV9 and TRBJ2-7; D may be TRBD2 (5 bases). The CDR3 DNA reads TGTGCCAGCAGCAGAGGGCCGGACCCCTACGAGCAGTACTTC. This translates into CASSRGPDPYEQYF.